This entry lists 27 T cell receptor beta chains sequenced from one sample in a study of blood T cell repertoires in COVID-19. Clones were read by immunoSEQ multiplex PCR, and TCRdb kept only the in-frame ones, dropping some. The repertoire holds 84,000 or so clones, with 88% as singletons. Sequencing was performed on peripheral blood. The origin of the receptors is a man in his 70s with acute or convalescent COVID-19.

The rearrangement links TRBV4-1 to TRBJ2-4; 8 bases line up with TRBD2. Losses at the gene ends were 2 bases for V and 0 bases for J; bases not matched to a gene: 12. The CDR3 length is 19 residues. CDR1 and CDR2 (germline): MGHRA, YSYEKL. CDR3 residues: CASSQLPGLGTLAKNIQYF. In nucleotides, the CDR3 is TGCGCCAGCAGCCAACTTCCGGGACTAGGCACTCTAGCCAAAAACATTCAGTACTTC.

The chain uses TRBV27 and TRBJ1-4; D gene unclear. Germline assignment: CDR1 MNHEY and CDR2 SMNVEV (reference sequence). Between the trimmed V and J ends, which lost 3 bases and 8 bases, there was a span of 13 bases. CDR3 length: 14 amino acids. Written as DNA, the CDR3 is TGTGCCAGCAGTTTCGCTGGGCTACAAGAAAAACTGTTTTTT. Amino acid sequence: CASSFAGLQEKLFF.

This chain connects TRBV30 to TRBJ1-5; D remains ambiguous. CDR3 size: 13 residues. V was pared by 0 bases and J by 5 bases, with 8 bases between. The germline gives CDR1 GTSNPN, CDR2 SVGIG (reference sequence). Here the CDR3 DNA reads TGTGCCTGGAGTGTCCGGGAGGATCAGCCCCAGCATTTT. This translates into CAWSVREDQPQHF.

CDR3 residues: CASSPFPGTSGREGSYEQYF. In nucleotides, the CDR3 is TGTGCCAGCTCACCGTTTCCGGGGACTAGCGGGAGGGAAGGATCCTACGAGCAGTACTTC. The chain couples TRBV18 to TRBJ2-7; TRBD2 agrees at 16 bases. CDR3 length equals 20 residues. In germline, CDR1 is KGHSH, CDR2 LQKENI. J lost 1 base, V lost 3 bases, and 12 bases had no gene match.

The V and J genes are TRBV2 and TRBJ2-7; TRBD2 matches 8 bases. The V and J ends lost 7 bases and 7 bases, in that order; junction bases with no gene match: 6. Germline CDR1 reads SNHLY; CDR2 reads FYNNEI. This CDR3 comprises 12 residues. DNA for the CDR3: TGTGCCAGCAACCTACTAGCGGCAGAGCAGTACTTC. This gives the protein CASNLLAAEQYF.

The chain is built from TRBV12-3 or TRBV12-4 and TRBJ1-1; 9 bases are a match to TRBD1. V dropped 5 bases and J dropped 10; count of bases not matched to a gene: 5. This CDR3 is built from 12 residues. This CDR3 reads CASSLPGQGAFF. The CDR3 nucleotides read TGTGCCAGCAGTCTCCCGGGACAGGGAGCTTTCTTT.

On this clone: One junction end does not reproduce the germline sequence, and a read error may be involved. V usage is TRBV9 and J usage is TRBJ1-1; 7 bases fit TRBD1. Germline values: CDR1 SGDLS, CDR2 YYNGEE. This CDR3 has 15 amino acids. The CDR3 DNA sequence: TGTGCCAACAGCGCTACAGGGGATCGGAACACTGAAGCTTTCTTT. The encoded protein is CANSATGDRNTEAFF.

V usage is TRBV4-3 and J usage is TRBJ1-2; 9 bases are shared with TRBD1. Germline loops: CDR1 LGHNA, CDR2 YSLEER. CDR3 length equals 14 residues. Trimming at V came to 4 bases and at J to 8 bases, leaving 8 bases not matched to a gene. CDR3 residues: CASSLRTGAWGYTF. The CDR3 bases are TGCGCCAGCAGCCTGAGGACAGGGGCGTGGGGCTACACCTTC.

The V gene is TRBV6-5, the J gene TRBJ2-3; 8 bases are a match to TRBD2. Germline CDR1 reads MNHEY; CDR2 reads SVGAGI. The V gene end was trimmed by 4 bases and the J gene end by 1 base; junction bases not matched to a gene: 4. The CDR3 has 15 amino acids. CDR3 DNA: TGTGCCAGCAGTTGGAAGACTAGCGGCACAGATACGCAGTATTTT. The encoded protein is CASSWKTSGTDTQYF.

The DNA for the CDR3 is TGTGCCAGCAGCCGACAACCTCGCACTGGAAACACCATATATTTT. Its translation is CASSRQPRTGNTIYF. The chain employs TRBV6-5 and TRBJ1-3; D remains unclear. The germline V and J ends were trimmed by 6 bases and 2 bases, with 14 bases remaining between them. Germline loops: CDR1 MNHEY, CDR2 SVGAGI. The CDR3 consists of 15 residues.

The chain recombines TRBV2 with TRBJ2-6, with D possibly matching TRBD1 (5 bases). The V gene lost 3 bases and the J gene lost 0 bases, with 6 bases spanning the gap. CDR3 length: 15 residues. CDR1 is SNHLY and CDR2 is FYNNEI in the germline V gene. The CDR3 nucleotides are TGTGCCAGCAGTGACCAGGGCTCTGGGGCCAACGTCCTGACTTTC. This codes for CASSDQGSGANVLTF.

The V call is TRBV7-3, the J call TRBJ2-1; 9 bases are shared with TRBD1. The germline CDR1 and CDR2 sequences are SGHTA and FQGTGA. V gave up 5 bases and J gave up 0 bases; unmatched junction bases: 5. There are 16 residues in the CDR3. The CDR3 DNA reads as TGTGCCAGCAGCCCTGGGACAGGGAGCTCCTACAATGAGCAGTTCTTC. Protein sequence: CASSPGTGSSYNEQFF.

The chain joins TRBV14 to TRBJ1-2, with 8 nucleotides matching TRBD1. Germline V CDR1 and CDR2: SGHDN, FVKESK. CDR3 length: 13 residues. V shed 3 bases, J shed 4 bases, and the junction held 1 base outside the gene matches. CDR3 DNA: TGTGCCAGCAGCCAGGACAGGGCCTATGGCTACACCTTC. Residues: CASSQDRAYGYTF.

The chain is built from TRBV6-5 and TRBJ1-1, with 10 bases identical to TRBD1. The junction had 11 bases not matched to a gene; V was cut back by 4 bases and J by 9 bases. Germline values: CDR1 MNHEY, CDR2 SVGAGI. The CDR3 extends over 15 amino acids. This chain's CDR3 is CASSSPKEGQGKAFF. The CDR3 DNA sequence: TGTGCCAGCAGTTCACCAAAAGAGGGACAGGGGAAAGCTTTCTTT.

J is TRBJ2-7 and V is TRBV18; no clear D. The CDR3 extends over 13 amino acids. V was trimmed by 1 base and J by 5 bases, leaving 9 bases between them. The germline V gene encodes CDR1 KGHSH and CDR2 LQKENI. The CDR3 reads CASSPQQDNEQYF. For the CDR3, the DNA is TGTGCCAGCTCACCACAACAAGACAACGAGCAGTACTTC.

The chain is built from TRBV5-8 and TRBJ1-3; D gene uncertain. CDR1 is SGHTS and CDR2 is YDEGEE in the germline V gene. V lost 6 bases and J 4 bases, leaving 11 bases between the germline ends. CDR3 size: 13 residues. Here the CDR3 DNA reads TGTGCCAGCAAATCTGCGTGGGGAAACACCATATATTTT. Amino acids: CASKSAWGNTIYF.

V and J are TRBV27 and TRBJ2-1; TRBD2 matches 15 bases. This CDR3 has 18 amino acids. Germline CDR1 reads MNHEY; CDR2 reads SMNVEV (reference sequence). J gave up 1 base and V 1 base, and 2 bases lay outside the gene matches. The CDR3 region has the DNA TGTGCCAGCAGTTTATATGGGACTAGCGGGAGGTCCTACAATGAGCAGTTCTTC. Translation: CASSLYGTSGRSYNEQFF.

Only one count was recorded for this clone. This sequence joins TRBV5-5 and TRBJ1-1, with TRBD1 matching 8 bases. The trim removed 3 bases at V and 1 base at J, leaving 5 bases unmatched. The germline V gene has CDR1 SGHKS and CDR2 YYEKEE (reference sequence). The CDR3 has 15 amino acids. The chain's CDR3 is CASSSDRVRNTEAFF. The CDR3 DNA reads TGTGCCAGCAGCTCGGACAGGGTTAGGAACACTGAAGCTTTCTTT.

CDR3 coding DNA: TGTGCCAGCAGCTTGCGAGGGACAGGGCTCAATCAGCCCCAGCATTTT. This codes for CASSLRGTGLNQPQHF. The chain recombines TRBV5-6 with TRBJ1-5; the match to TRBD1 covers 9 bases. CDR1 is SGHDT, CDR2 YYEEEE, per germline. The CDR3 runs to 16 residues. The V segment lost 1 base and the J segment 3 bases; nucleotides outside the gene matches: 5.

The chain has TRBV5-6 and TRBJ1-2, with a possible D match to TRBD1 (5 bases). Germline V gene lookup returns CDR1 SGHDT and CDR2 YYEEEE. Trimming removed 4 bases from V and 1 base from J, with 11 bases in between. There are 14 residues in the CDR3. The chain's CDR3 is CASSPYRSNYGYTF. DNA of the CDR3: TGTGCCAGCAGCCCGTACAGGAGTAACTATGGCTACACCTTC. Full variable domain (outside the CDR3, taken from reference TRBV5-6 and TRBJ1-2): DAGVTQSPTHLIKTRGQQVTLRCSPKSGHDTVSWYQQALGQGPQFIFQYYEEEERQRGNFPDRFSGHQFPNYSSELNVNALLLGDSALYLCASSPYRSNYGYTFGSGTRLTVV.

For this clone: Different DNA sequences within this sample yield the same CDR3. The chain recombines TRBV29-1 with TRBJ2-3; weak D call: TRBD1 (5 bases). Per germline, CDR1 SQVTM and CDR2 ANQGSEA. This CDR3 contains 12 residues. The germline V and J ends were trimmed by 6 bases and 1 base, with 8 bases remaining between them. CDR3 loop: CSVDTGTDTQYF. CDR3 sequence (DNA): TGCAGCGTGGACACAGGCACAGATACGCAGTATTTT.

V gene TRBV6-5 combines with J gene TRBJ1-6, with 7 positions matching TRBD1. The CDR3 sequence is 16 residues long. With V trimmed by 3 bases and J by 5 bases, 7 bases remained unmatched. The germline V gene encodes CDR1 MNHEY and CDR2 SVGAGI. This chain's CDR3 is CASSYSWTGDNSPLHF. The CDR3 DNA sequence: TGTGCCAGCAGTTATAGTTGGACAGGTGATAATTCACCCCTCCACTTT.

The chain recombines TRBV27 with TRBJ1-1; 7 positions match TRBD1. With V trimmed by 4 bases and J by 1 base, 3 bases remained unmatched. The CDR3 extends over 14 amino acids. Germline V lookup: CDR1 MNHEY, CDR2 SMNVEV (reference sequence). Here the CDR3 DNA reads TGTGCCAGCAGTTGGGACAGCCAGAACACTGAAGCTTTCTTT. Residues: CASSWDSQNTEAFF.

The V call is TRBV5-1, the J call TRBJ2-1; 11 bases align to TRBD2. Germline values: CDR1 SGHRS, CDR2 YFSETQ. V shed 3 bases, J shed 2 bases, and the junction held 10 bases outside the gene matches. The CDR3 totals 18 residues. CDR3 in DNA: TGCGCCAGCAGCTCTGGGCTAACTAGCGGGGGTCCCTACAATGAGCAGTTCTTC. The encoded protein is CASSSGLTSGGPYNEQFF.

The V and J genes are TRBV6-1 and TRBJ2-1; 9 bases fit TRBD1. The CDR3 loop spans 17 amino acids. J lost 7 bases, V lost 4 bases, and 14 bases had no gene match. Germline V gene lookup returns CDR1 MNHNS and CDR2 SASEGT. The CDR3 DNA reads TGTGCCAGCAGTGCCTCTCCCCCTGGACAGGGGCGGAATGAGCAGTTCTTC. Translating gives CASSASPPGQGRNEQFF.

The chain links TRBV2 to TRBJ2-1; 7 nucleotides align to TRBD2. J was trimmed by 3 bases and V by 6 bases; bases with no gene match: 11. The CDR3 loop spans 16 amino acids. The germline V gene encodes CDR1 SNHLY and CDR2 FYNNEI. This CDR3 reads CASRWLSGTNYNEQFF. The CDR3 nucleotides are TGTGCCAGCAGGTGGTTAAGCGGGACTAACTACAATGAGCAGTTCTTC.

The gene calls are TRBV7-2 and TRBJ2-7, with 7 bases matching TRBD2. Germline V gene sequence: CDR1 SGHTA, CDR2 FQGNSA. J was trimmed by 1 base and V by 4 bases; bases with no gene match: 4. The CDR3 length is 14 residues. CDR3 nucleotides: TGTGCCAGCAGCTCCGGGACTAAGTCCTACGAGCAGTACTTC. It specifies CASSSGTKSYEQYF.